This T cell receptor (beta chain) was sequenced during a study of control samples from healthy donors and cancer patients. The protocol was immunoSEQ multiplex PCR, while the TCRdb copy is restricted to in-frame clones and leaves out a portion. The sample carries 68,000 or so clones, under 85% recorded once. This clone was observed once. Trimming took 6 bases from V and 6 from J; bases not matched to a gene: 12. Germline CDR1 is SGHTA and CDR2 is FQGTGA. The CDR3 runs to 16 residues. The chain recombines TRBV7-3 with TRBJ2-2; 8 bases are a match to TRBD2. This sequence was found in a man between 60 and 70 years old in good health. The sequencing input was blood. The CDR3 reads CASSPRTSSLAGELFF. In DNA, the CDR3 is TGTGCCAGCAGTCCACGGACTAGCTCTCTTGCCGGGGAGCTGTTTTTT.